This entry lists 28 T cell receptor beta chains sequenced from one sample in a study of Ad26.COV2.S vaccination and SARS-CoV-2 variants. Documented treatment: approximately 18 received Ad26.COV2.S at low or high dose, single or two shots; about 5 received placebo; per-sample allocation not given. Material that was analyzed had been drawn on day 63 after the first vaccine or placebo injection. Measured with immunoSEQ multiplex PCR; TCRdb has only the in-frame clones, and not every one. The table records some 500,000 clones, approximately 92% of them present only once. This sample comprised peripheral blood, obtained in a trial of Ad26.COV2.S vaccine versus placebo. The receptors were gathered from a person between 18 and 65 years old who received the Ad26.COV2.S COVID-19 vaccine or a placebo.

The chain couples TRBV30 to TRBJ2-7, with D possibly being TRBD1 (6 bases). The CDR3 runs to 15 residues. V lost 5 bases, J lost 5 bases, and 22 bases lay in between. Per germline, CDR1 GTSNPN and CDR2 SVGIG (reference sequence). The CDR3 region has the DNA TGTGCCTGGGGGGGCCTGGTCGGCGAAGGGGACGAGCAGTACTTC. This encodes CAWGGLVGEGDEQYF.

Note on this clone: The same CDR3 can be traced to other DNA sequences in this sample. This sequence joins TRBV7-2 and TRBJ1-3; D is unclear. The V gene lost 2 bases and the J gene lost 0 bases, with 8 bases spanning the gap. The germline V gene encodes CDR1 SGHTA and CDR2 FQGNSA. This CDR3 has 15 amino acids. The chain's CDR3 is CASSLRTSSGNTIYF. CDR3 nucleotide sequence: TGTGCCAGCAGCTTAAGAACCAGCTCTGGAAACACCATATATTTT.

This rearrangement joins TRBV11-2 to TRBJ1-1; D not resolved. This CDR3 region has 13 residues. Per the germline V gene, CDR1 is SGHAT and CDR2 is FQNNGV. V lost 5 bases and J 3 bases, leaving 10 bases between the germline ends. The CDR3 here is CASSLGRDTEAFF. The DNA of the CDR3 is TGTGCCAGCAGCCTCGGACGGGACACTGAAGCTTTCTTT.

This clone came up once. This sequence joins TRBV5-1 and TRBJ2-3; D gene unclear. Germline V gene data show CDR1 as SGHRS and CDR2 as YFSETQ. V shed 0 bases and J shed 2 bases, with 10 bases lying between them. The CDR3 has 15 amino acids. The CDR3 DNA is TGCGCCAGCAGCTTGGCGAACTACCCCACAGATACGCAGTATTTT. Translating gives CASSLANYPTDTQYF. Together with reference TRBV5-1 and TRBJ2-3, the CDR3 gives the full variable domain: KAGVTQTPRYLIKTRGQQVTLSCSPISGHRSVSWYQQTPGQGLQFLFEYFSETQRNKGNFPGRFSGRQFSNSRSEMNVSTLELGDSALYLCASSLANYPTDTQYFGPGTRLTVL.

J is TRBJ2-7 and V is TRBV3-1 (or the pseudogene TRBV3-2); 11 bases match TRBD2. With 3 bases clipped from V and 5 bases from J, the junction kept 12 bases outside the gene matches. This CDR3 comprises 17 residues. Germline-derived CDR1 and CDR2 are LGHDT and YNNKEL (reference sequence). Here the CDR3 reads CASSHSTSGGPEDEQYF. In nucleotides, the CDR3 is TGTGCCAGCAGCCATAGCACTAGCGGGGGACCAGAGGACGAGCAGTACTTC.

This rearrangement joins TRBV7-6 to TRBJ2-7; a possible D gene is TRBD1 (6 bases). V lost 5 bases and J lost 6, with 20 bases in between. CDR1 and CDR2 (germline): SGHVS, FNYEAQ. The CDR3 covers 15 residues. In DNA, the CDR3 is TGTGCCAGCAGCCCTACAACCGGGACACTTCTCGAGCAGTACTTC. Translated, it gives CASSPTTGTLLEQYF.

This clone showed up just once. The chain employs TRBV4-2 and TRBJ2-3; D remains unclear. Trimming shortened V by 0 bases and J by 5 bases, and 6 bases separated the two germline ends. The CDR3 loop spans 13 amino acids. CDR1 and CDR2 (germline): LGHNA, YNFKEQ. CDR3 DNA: TGTGCCAGCAGCCAAGATCATCAAGATACGCAGTATTTT. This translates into CASSQDHQDTQYF.

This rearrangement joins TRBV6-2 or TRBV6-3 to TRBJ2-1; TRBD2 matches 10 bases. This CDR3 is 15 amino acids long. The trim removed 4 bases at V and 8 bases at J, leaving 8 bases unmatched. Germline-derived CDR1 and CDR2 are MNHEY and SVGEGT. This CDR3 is CASSLRLAGIYEQFF. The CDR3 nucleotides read TGTGCCAGCAGTTTGAGACTAGCGGGCATCTATGAGCAGTTCTTC.

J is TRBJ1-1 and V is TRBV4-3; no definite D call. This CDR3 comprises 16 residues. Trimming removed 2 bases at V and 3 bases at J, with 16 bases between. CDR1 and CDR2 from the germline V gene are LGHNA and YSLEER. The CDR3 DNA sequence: TGCGCCAGCAGCCAACTATGGGGTCTGGGCTACACTGAAGCTTTCTTT. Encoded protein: CASSQLWGLGYTEAFF.

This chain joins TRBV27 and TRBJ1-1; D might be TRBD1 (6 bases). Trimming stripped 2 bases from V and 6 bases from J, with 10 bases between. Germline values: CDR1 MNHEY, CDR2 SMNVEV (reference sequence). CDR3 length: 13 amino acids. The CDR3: CASSLGTRAEAFF. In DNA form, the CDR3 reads TGTGCCAGCAGTTTAGGGACACGGGCTGAAGCTTTCTTT.

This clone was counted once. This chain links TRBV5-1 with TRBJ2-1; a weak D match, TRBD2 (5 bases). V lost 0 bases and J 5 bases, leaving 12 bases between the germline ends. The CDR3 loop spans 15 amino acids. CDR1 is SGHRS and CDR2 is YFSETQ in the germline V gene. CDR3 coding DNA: TGCGCCAGCAGCTTGGTTAAGACTATGGACAATGAGCAGTTCTTC. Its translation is CASSLVKTMDNEQFF.

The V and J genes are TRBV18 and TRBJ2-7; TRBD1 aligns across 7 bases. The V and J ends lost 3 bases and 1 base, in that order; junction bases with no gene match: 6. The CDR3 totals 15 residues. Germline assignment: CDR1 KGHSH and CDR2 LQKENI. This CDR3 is CASSPDRAVSYEQYV. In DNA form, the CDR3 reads TGTGCCAGCTCACCCGACAGGGCCGTATCCTACGAGCAGTACGTC.

The CDR3 loop is CASGQQGRSYEQYF. The CDR3, as DNA: TGTGCCAGCGGCCAACAGGGCCGCTCCTACGAGCAGTACTTC. The chain employs TRBV7-9 and TRBJ2-7; D may be TRBD1 (6 bases). The germline V gene has CDR1 SEHNR and CDR2 FQNEAQ (reference sequence). V gave up 8 bases and J gave up 0 bases, with 14 bases separating them. There are 14 residues in the CDR3.

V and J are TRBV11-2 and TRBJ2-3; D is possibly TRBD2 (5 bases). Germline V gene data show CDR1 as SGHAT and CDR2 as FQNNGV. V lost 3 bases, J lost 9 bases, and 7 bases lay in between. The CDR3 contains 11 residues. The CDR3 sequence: CASSFDYTQYF. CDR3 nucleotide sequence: TGTGCCAGCAGCTTCGACTACACGCAGTATTTT.

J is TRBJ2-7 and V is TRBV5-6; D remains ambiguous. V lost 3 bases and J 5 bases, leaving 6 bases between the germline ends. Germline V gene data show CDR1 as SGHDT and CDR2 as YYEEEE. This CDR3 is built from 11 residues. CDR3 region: CASSSFDEQYF. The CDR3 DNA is TGTGCCAGCAGCTCATTCGACGAGCAGTACTTC.

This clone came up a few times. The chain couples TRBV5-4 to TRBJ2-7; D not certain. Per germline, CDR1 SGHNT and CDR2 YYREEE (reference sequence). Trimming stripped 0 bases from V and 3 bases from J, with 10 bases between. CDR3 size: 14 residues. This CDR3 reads CASSLDSEHYEQYF. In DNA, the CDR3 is TGTGCCAGCAGCTTGGACTCCGAACACTACGAGCAGTACTTC.

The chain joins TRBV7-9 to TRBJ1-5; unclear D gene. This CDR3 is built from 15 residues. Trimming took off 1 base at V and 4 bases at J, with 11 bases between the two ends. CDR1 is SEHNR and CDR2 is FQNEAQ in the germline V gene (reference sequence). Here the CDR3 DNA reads TGTGCCAGCAGCTTAGGCGAAACTGGGAATCAGCCCCAGCATTTT. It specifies CASSLGETGNQPQHF.

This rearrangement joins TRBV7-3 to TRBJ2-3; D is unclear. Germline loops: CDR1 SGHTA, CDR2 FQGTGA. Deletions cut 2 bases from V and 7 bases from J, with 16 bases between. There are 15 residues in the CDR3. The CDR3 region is CASSLGPTPSHTQYF. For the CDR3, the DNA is TGTGCCAGCAGCTTAGGACCGACCCCCTCCCATACGCAGTATTTT.

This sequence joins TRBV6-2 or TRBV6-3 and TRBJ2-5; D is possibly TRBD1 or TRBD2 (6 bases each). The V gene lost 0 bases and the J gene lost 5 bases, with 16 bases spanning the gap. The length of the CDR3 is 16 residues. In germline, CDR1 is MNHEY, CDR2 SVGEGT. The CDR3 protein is CASSYSGPRRGETQYF. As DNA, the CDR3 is TGTGCCAGCAGTTACTCGGGGCCGCGGAGGGGGGAGACCCAGTACTTC.

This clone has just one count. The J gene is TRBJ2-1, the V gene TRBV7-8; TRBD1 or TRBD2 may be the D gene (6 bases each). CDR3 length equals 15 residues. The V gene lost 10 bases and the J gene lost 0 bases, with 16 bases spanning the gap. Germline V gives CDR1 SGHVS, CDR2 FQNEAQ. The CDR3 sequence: CATLGGPFSYNEQFF. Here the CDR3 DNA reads TGTGCCACCCTCGGGGGCCCCTTCTCCTACAATGAGCAGTTCTTC.

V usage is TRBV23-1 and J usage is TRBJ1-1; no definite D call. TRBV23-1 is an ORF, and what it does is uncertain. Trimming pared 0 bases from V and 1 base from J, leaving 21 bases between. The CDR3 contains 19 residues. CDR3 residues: CASSQSPGLRHSANTEAFF. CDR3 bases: TGCGCCAGCAGTCAATCCCCTGGACTGCGCCACAGCGCGAACACTGAAGCTTTCTTT.

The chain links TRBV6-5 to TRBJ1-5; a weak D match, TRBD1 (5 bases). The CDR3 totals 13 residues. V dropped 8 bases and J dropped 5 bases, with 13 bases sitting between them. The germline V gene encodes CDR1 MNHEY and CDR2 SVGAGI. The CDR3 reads CASALRGDQPQHF. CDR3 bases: TGTGCCAGCGCCCTCCGGGGGGATCAGCCCCAGCATTTT.

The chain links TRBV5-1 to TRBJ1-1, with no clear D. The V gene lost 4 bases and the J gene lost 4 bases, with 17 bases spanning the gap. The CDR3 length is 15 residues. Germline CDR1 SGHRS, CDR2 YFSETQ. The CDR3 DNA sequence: TGCGCCAGCAGCCCGAGGACTGAAGTTAGCACTGAAGCTTTCTTT. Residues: CASSPRTEVSTEAFF.

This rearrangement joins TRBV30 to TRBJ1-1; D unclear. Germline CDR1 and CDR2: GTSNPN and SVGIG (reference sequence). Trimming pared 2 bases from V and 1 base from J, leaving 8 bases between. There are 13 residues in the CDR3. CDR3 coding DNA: TGTGCCTGGAGTTATTGGGAGAACACTGAAGCTTTCTTT. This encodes CAWSYWENTEAFF.

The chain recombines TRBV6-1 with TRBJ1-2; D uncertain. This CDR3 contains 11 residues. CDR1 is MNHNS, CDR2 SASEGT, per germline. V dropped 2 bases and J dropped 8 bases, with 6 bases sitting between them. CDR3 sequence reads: CASSEWEGYTF. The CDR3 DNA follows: TGTGCCAGCAGTGAATGGGAGGGCTACACCTTC.

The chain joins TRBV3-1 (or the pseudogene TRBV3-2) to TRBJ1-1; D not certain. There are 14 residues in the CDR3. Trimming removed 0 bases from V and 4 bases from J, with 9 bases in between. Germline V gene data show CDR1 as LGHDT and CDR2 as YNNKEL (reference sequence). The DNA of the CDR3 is TGTGCCAGCAGCCAAGACGGGGTAGGCACTGAAGCTTTCTTT. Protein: CASSQDGVGTEAFF.

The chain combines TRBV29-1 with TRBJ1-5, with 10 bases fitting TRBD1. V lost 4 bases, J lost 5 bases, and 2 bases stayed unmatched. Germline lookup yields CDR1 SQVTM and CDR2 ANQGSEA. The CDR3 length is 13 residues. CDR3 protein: CSVGQGADQPQHF. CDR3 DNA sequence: TGCAGCGTTGGACAGGGGGCCGATCAGCCCCAGCATTTT.

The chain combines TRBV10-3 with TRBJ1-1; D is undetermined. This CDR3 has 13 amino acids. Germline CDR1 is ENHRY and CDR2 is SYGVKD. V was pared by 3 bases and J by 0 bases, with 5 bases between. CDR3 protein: CAISDGMNTEAFF. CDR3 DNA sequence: TGTGCCATCAGTGATGGGATGAACACTGAAGCTTTCTTT.